Shown below are 2 T cell receptor beta chains from a single sample sequenced in a study of T cell responses to AZD1222 COVID-19 vaccine. Data came from immunoSEQ multiplex PCR; TCRdb stores just in-frame clones and leaves some out. The table shows some 130,000 clones, with roughly 80% occurring only once. The starting material was peripheral blood, obtained on day 0 of AZD1222 vaccination. The origin of the receptors is an adult in good health.

The rearrangement joins TRBV6-2 or TRBV6-3 to TRBJ1-2; TRBD1 might be the D (5 bases). The CDR3 runs to 14 residues. Germline V gene data show CDR1 as MNHEY and CDR2 as SVGEGT. V dropped 3 bases and J dropped 5 bases, with 13 bases sitting between them. As DNA, the CDR3 is TGTGCCAGCAGTTATCAAGGGGTTCGTTATGGCTACACCTTC. Its protein product is CASSYQGVRYGYTF.

The V call is TRBV21-1, the J call TRBJ1-5. TRBV21-1 is recorded as a pseudogene. This CDR3 has 15 residues. The CDR3 DNA sequence: TGTGCCAGCAGCAAGGGAGAGGACAACAATCAGCCCCAGCATTTT. Translation gives CASSKGEDNNQPQHF.